A single T cell receptor beta chain is shown here with its context. It has no known antigen specificity. Per-nucleotide qualities are absent, and no much larger clonotype sits a single base away. This record comes from a study of PD-1 blockade in classical Hodgkin lymphoma (dated by TCRdb to the early 2020s). Study-level background: Nivolumab dosing was 3 mg/kg intravenously every 2 weeks, continuing until either disease progression or unacceptable toxicity. A peripheral blood immune signature of response to PD-1 blockade in classical Hodgkin lymphoma was defined using TCR beta sequencing and CyTOF.

Results the study describes overall, beyond this receptor: Trial patients with a complete response had baseline diversity similar to that of newly diagnosed patients, while partial responders and progressors had significantly lower diversity. Lower diversity was observed in patients in whom nivolumab was started less than 1 year after ASCT, and these patients were excluded from later analyses so that confounding by immune reconstitution would be avoided. Baseline TCR diversity was reported to be lower in newly diagnosed patients than in healthy donors, and even lower in relapsed/refractory patients. A significant rise by C4D1 was seen in CD4+ but not CD8+ TCR diversity (p=0.0027 vs p=0.16), with the rise being most apparent in complete responders (p=0.02). Only a single clinical trial cohort was studied, and what caused the repertoire differences, possibly disease activity or prior therapy, remained undefined.

The meaning of the sample's time point label: cycle 2 day 1 (C2D1) of nivolumab. All trial patients had relapsed after autologous stem cell transplantation, with cohorts A, B and C differing in prior brentuximab vedotin exposure. A total of fewer than 65 patients with relapsed/refractory classical Hodgkin lymphoma made up the trial cohort, and each patient's best overall response was complete response, partial response or progressive disease. In the multi-cohort phase II CheckMate 205 trial, trial patients received single-agent nivolumab. An independent review committee assessed best overall response by applying the 2007 International Working Group response criteria. Trial PBMCs were obtained immediately prior to nivolumab initiation (C1D1) and on therapy at cycle 2 day 1 and cycle 4 day 1. Peripheral blood was collected in 8 mL Vacutainer Cell Preparation Tubes, from which PBMCs were isolated by centrifugation and then cryopreserved.

The Qiagen DNeasy kit was used to extract genomic DNA from unsorted PBMCs and from the negatively selected CD4+ and CD8+ fractions. Using primers that anneal to V and J segments, immunoSEQ multiplex PCR amplified the TCR beta CDR3 regions. A synthetic immune receptor repertoire was used to minimize amplification bias, and any residual bias was removed computationally once sequencing was done. The authors processed their data as follows. Custom Python scripts were used to quantify repertoire diversity as the Shannon entropy index. The unsorted, CD4+ and CD8+ repertoires were each analyzed separately, with the exception of combined analyses, where CD4+ and CD8+ sequences were merged in silico. Clonal expansion was defined as at least a 2-fold frequency increase after treatment relative to C1D1, with a pseudocount of 0.5 for undetected baseline clones. Clones with 0 or 1 copy at C1D1 were classified as singleton clones, and clones with 2 or more copies were classified as non-singleton clones. Clones expanded in unsorted samples were labelled as CD4+, CD8+ or unknown by matching protein sequences in sorted samples from the same patient. Wilcoxon tests were applied to paired samples to test diversity changes from C1D1 to C4D1. What TCRdb holds here is the immuneACCESS table cut down to in-frame rearrangements. Part of the clones is not present; checked against another copy, under half of the missing clones reflect an unresolved V gene, and the others are unexplained. Clone size and the V and J calls come from that table; the DNA yielded D and trimming. Present in this sample are 90,000 to 95,000 clones, roughly nine tenths of which were seen just once. The ten largest clones capture approximately 11% of the sample.

Per the germline V gene, SNHLY is the CDR1 and FYNNEI is the CDR2. From cysteine to phenylalanine, the CDR3 is 15 amino acids long. The CDR3 DNA has 45 bases and is translated from base 1. V loses 5 bases of germline sequence and J loses 1 base, and the interval between the two ends is 12 bases. This specimen consisted of peripheral blood mononuclear cells (PBMCs), obtained before the second cycle of nivolumab. The chain uses TRBV2 and TRBJ1-5; a tentative D match to TRBD1 spans 5 bases. The source of this sequence is a human donor with classical Hodgkin lymphoma. DNA sequence: TGTGCCAGCAGTCCGGGGGGTTCGAGCAATCAGCCCCAGCATTTT. It translates to CASSPGGSSNQPQHF.